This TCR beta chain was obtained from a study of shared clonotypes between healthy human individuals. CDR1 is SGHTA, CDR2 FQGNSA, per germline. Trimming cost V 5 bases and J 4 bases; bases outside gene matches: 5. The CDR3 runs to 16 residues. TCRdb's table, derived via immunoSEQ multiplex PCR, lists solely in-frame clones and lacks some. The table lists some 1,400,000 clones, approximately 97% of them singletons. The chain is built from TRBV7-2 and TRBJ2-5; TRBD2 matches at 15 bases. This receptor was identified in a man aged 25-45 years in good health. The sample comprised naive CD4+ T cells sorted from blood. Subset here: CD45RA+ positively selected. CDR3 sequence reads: CASSGQGLAGGETQYF. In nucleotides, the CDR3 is TGTGCCAGCAGCGGCCAGGGACTAGCGGGAGGAGAGACCCAGTACTTC. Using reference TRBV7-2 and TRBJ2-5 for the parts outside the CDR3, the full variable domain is GAGVSQSPSNKVTEKGKDVELRCDPISGHTALYWYRQSLGQGLEFLIYFQGNSAPDKSGLPSDRFSAERTGGSVSTLTIQRTQQEDSAVYLCASSGQGLAGGETQYFGPGTRLLVL.